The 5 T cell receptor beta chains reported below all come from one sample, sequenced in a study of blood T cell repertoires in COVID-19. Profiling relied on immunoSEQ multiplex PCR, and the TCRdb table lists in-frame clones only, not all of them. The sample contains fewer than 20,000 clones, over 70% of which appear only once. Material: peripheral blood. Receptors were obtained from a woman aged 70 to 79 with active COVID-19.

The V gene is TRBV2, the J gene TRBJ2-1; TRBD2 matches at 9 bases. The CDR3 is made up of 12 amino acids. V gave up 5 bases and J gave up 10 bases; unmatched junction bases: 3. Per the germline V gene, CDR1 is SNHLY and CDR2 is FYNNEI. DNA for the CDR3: TGTGCCAGCAGTCCTAGCGGGATAGAGCAGTTCTTC. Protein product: CASSPSGIEQFF.

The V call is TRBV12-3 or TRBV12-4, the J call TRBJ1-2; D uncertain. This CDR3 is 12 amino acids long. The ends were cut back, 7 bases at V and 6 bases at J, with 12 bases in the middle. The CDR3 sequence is CASTLGTHGYTF. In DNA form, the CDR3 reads TGTGCCAGCACTTTGGGCACGCATGGCTACACCTTC.

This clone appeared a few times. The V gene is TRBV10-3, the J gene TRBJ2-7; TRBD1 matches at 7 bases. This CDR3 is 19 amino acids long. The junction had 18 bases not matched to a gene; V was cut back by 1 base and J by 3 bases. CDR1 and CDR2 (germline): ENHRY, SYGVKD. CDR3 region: CAISEYIQGPDYRNYEQYF. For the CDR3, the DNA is TGTGCCATCAGTGAGTACATACAGGGGCCTGATTACCGAAACTACGAGCAGTACTTC.

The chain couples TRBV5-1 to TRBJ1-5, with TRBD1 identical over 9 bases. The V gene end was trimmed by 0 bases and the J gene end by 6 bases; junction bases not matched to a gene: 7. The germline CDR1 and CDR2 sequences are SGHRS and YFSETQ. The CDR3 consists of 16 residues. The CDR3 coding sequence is TGCGCCAGCAGCTTGGATGGGACAGGGACCCCTCAGCCCCAGCATTTT. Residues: CASSLDGTGTPQPQHF. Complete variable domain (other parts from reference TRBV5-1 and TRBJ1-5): KAGVTQTPRYLIKTRGQQVTLSCSPISGHRSVSWYQQTPGQGLQFLFEYFSETQRNKGNFPGRFSGRQFSNSRSEMNVSTLELGDSALYLCASSLDGTGTPQPQHFGDGTRLSIL.

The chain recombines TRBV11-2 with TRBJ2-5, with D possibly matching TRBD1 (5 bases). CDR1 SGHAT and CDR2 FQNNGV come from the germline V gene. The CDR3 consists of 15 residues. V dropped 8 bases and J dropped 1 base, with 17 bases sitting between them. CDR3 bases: TGTGCCAGCGCGGCGACCCAGGGTGTCCAAGAGACCCAGTACTTC. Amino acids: CASAATQGVQETQYF.